The 17 T cell receptor beta chains below were found in one sample sequenced in a study of blood T cell repertoires in COVID-19 (dated by TCRdb to the early 2020s). Library construction relied on the immunoSEQ multiplex PCR assay. This immuneACCESS table, as held by TCRdb, lists in-frame sequences with V and J called but not all clones. Of the missing ones, under half trace to an unresolved V gene in checked studies; the others have no known cause. Across this sample there are about 400,000 clones, with around nine tenths seen only once. Roughly a tenth of the sample is taken by the ten largest. Sequencing was carried out using PBMCs or T cells enriched from blood (not recorded which). These TCRs come from a woman in her fifties or sixties who had recovered from COVID-19.

This clone has just a few counts. This chain uses TRBV12-3 or TRBV12-4 with TRBJ1-5; no reliable D call. V was pared by 1 base and J by 3 bases, with 4 bases between. The CDR3 spans 13 residues. CDR3 residues: CASSLGNNQPQHF. The CDR3 region has the DNA TGTGCCAGCAGTTTAGGTAACAATCAGCCCCAGCATTTT.

J is TRBJ2-7 and V is TRBV21-1; the D call TRBD2 from the table was never checked on the DNA. TRBV21-1 is deemed a pseudogene. CDR3 length: 15 residues. CDR3 region: CASSERWQARRGQYF. CDR3 coding DNA: TGTGCCAGCAGTGAAAGGTGGCAGGCTCGTCGGGGGCAGTACTTC.

The rearrangement links TRBV6-4 to TRBJ1-4; D unresolved. The V and J ends lost 6 bases and 7 bases respectively, with 15 bases between them. Germline values: CDR1 MRHNA, CDR2 SNTAGT. The CDR3 spans 14 residues. For the CDR3, the DNA is TGTGCCAGCAGCCAGTGGATTGGGAGTGAAAAACTGTTTTTT. This gives the protein CASSQWIGSEKLFF.

This clone has just one count. The V call is TRBV28, the J call TRBJ1-3; D is unclear. Germline CDR1 is MDHEN and CDR2 is SYDVKM. This CDR3 is 15 amino acids long. V shed 3 bases and J shed 4 bases, with 13 bases lying between them. The CDR3 loop reads CASSFWNGAGNTIYF. The CDR3 DNA reads TGTGCCAGCAGTTTTTGGAACGGAGCCGGAAACACCATATATTTT.

The V and J genes are TRBV6-5 and TRBJ1-5; D call uncertain. CDR1 and CDR2 from the germline V gene are MNHEY and SVGAGI. Between the trimmed V and J ends, which lost 6 bases and 7 bases, there was a span of 10 bases. This CDR3 has 12 amino acids. CDR3: CASRPRSQPQHF. CDR3 nucleotide sequence: TGTGCCAGCAGGCCTCGGAGCCAGCCCCAGCATTTT.

The V and J genes are TRBV28 and TRBJ2-7; D unresolved. This CDR3 contains 11 residues. Trimming shortened V by 5 bases and J by 4 bases, and 6 bases separated the two germline ends. Germline loops: CDR1 MDHEN, CDR2 SYDVKM. The DNA for the CDR3 is TGTGCCAGCAGTGTTAAATACGAGCAGTACTTC. It codes for CASSVKYEQYF.

With regard to this clone: The same CDR3 also results from other DNA sequences found in this sample. This sequence joins TRBV11-2 and TRBJ2-1, with unresolved D. Germline CDR1 and CDR2: SGHAT and FQNNGV. The germline V and J ends were trimmed by 3 bases and 4 bases, with 4 bases remaining between them. This CDR3 spans 12 amino acids. The CDR3 nucleotides are TGTGCCAGCAGCTTCCAATACAATGAGCAGTTCTTC. This codes for CASSFQYNEQFF.

The chain has TRBV3-1 (or the pseudogene TRBV3-2) and TRBJ1-3; D call uncertain. Trimming pared 3 bases from V and 9 bases from J, leaving 6 bases between. CDR1 is LGHDT and CDR2 is YNNKEL in the germline V gene (reference sequence). This CDR3 is 11 amino acids long. CDR3 nucleotides: TGTGCCAGCAGCCAGGGCCGCACCATATATTTT. It translates to CASSQGRTIYF.

The chain employs TRBV3-1 (or the pseudogene TRBV3-2) and TRBJ1-2; no definite D call. Trimming removed 1 base from V and 4 bases from J, with 10 bases in between. Germline CDR1 and CDR2: LGHDT and YNNKEL (reference sequence). This CDR3 has 14 amino acids. The DNA for the CDR3 is TGTGCCAGCAGCCAAGCGGCGGGGAGCTATGGCTACACCTTC. It specifies CASSQAAGSYGYTF.

The chain carries TRBV6-2 or TRBV6-3 and TRBJ1-5, with D maybe TRBD1 (6 bases). The CDR3 runs 14 residues. The ends were cut back, 2 bases at V and 6 bases at J, with 11 bases in the middle. CDR1 is MNHEY, CDR2 SVGEGT, per germline. CDR3 amino acids: CASSYPQGSQPQHF. As DNA, the CDR3 is TGTGCCAGCAGTTACCCGCAGGGGTCTCAGCCCCAGCATTTT.

The V gene is TRBV5-6, the J gene TRBJ1-1, with 11 bases lining up with TRBD1. Germline V gene data show CDR1 as SGHDT and CDR2 as YYEEEE. The CDR3 has 16 amino acids. J lost 1 base, V lost 5 bases, and 7 bases had no gene match. The CDR3 region has the DNA TGTGCCAGCAGGTCGGGACAGGGGGTAAGGAACACTGAAGCTTTCTTT. Translating it yields CASRSGQGVRNTEAFF.

The J gene is TRBJ1-2, the V gene TRBV4-1, with D uncertain. This CDR3 is 16 amino acids long. Germline lookup yields CDR1 MGHRA and CDR2 YSYEKL. Trimming stripped 4 bases from V and 1 base from J, with 16 bases between. CDR3 in amino acids: CASSPSEGHYNYGYTF. In DNA form, the CDR3 reads TGCGCCAGCAGCCCCTCCGAGGGCCATTATAACTATGGCTACACCTTC.

The CDR3 DNA follows: TGTGCCAGCAGCTTAGGTGCAGGGCAAAACAATGAGCAGTTCTTC. Protein: CASSLGAGQNNEQFF. The chain joins TRBV7-9 to TRBJ2-1, with a possible D match to TRBD1 (5 bases). The CDR3 has 15 residues. Germline CDR1 and CDR2: SEHNR and FQNEAQ (reference sequence). V lost 1 base and J 5 bases, leaving 12 bases between the germline ends. Combining the CDR3 with reference TRBV7-9 and TRBJ2-1 gives the whole variable domain DTGVSQNPRHKITKRGQNVTFRCDPISEHNRLYWYRQTLGQGPEFLTYFQNEAQLEKSRLLSDRFSAERPKGSFSTLEIQRTEQGDSAMYLCASSLGAGQNNEQFFGPGTRLTVL.

This clone was detected once. The V gene is TRBV6-5, the J gene TRBJ1-5; TRBD1 is a possible D gene (5 bases). This CDR3 contains 14 residues. Trimming cost V 7 bases and J 4 bases, with 14 bases left between them. Germline V gene lookup returns CDR1 MNHEY and CDR2 SVGAGI. The CDR3 is CASKTGGPNQPQHF. CDR3 DNA sequence: TGTGCCAGCAAAACGGGGGGTCCGAATCAGCCCCAGCATTTT.

The chain employs TRBV28 and TRBJ1-2; D possibly corresponds to TRBD1 (5 bases). V lost 1 base to trimming and J lost 4 bases, with 13 bases between them. Germline CDR1 is MDHEN and CDR2 is SYDVKM. This CDR3 is 15 amino acids long. The CDR3 spells CASSLSRGRFYGYTF. In nucleotides, the CDR3 is TGTGCCAGCAGTTTATCAAGGGGCAGGTTCTATGGCTACACCTTC.

The chain employs TRBV3-1 (or the pseudogene TRBV3-2) and TRBJ1-5; D unresolved. Trimming removed 4 bases at V and 7 bases at J, with 11 bases between. CDR3 length equals 13 residues. Germline lookup yields CDR1 LGHDT and CDR2 YNNKEL (reference sequence). The DNA of the CDR3 is TGTGCCAGCAGCCGTGAGGGAGGACAGCCCCAGCATTTT. Translated: CASSREGGQPQHF.

The DNA for the CDR3 is TGTGCCAGCAGCAAAAAACTGCGGGGATCCTGGCAGTACTTC. Its protein is CASSKKLRGSWQYF. V is TRBV21-1 and J is TRBJ2-7; TRBD2 is taken as the D call from the table, unchecked against the DNA. TRBV21-1 constitutes a pseudogene. The length of the CDR3 is 14 residues.